The entry below gives a single TCR beta chain sequence along with its context. Authors' analysis steps: Reference gene primer amplification yielded estimated nucleated cell counts. Repertoires were generated with immunoSEQ multiplex PCR, while TCRdb's copy carries only in-frame clones and drops some. The D gene and trimming were derived from the DNA, and the V and J assignments and clone size from that table. The data contain 150,000 or so clones, around 80% of them singletons. This sample is drawn from a study of blood T cell repertoires in COVID-19. For the study at large: Spain, Italy and the United States supplied samples that represented acute and convalescent COVID-19. PBMCs, B-cell-depleted T cells, or T cells provided the cDNA or gDNA that made up the material.

The specimen was peripheral blood. The sequence derives from a human donor with acute or convalescent COVID-19. The donor label of this sample is uncertain.

The CDR3 loop is CASSYETGVVYEQYF. CDR3 DNA: TGTGCCAGCAGTTACGAGACAGGAGTCGTCTACGAGCAGTACTTC. The chain has TRBV6-6 and TRBJ2-7; possible D gene TRBD1, 6 bases. This CDR3 region has 15 residues. V shed 2 bases and J shed 3 bases, with 14 bases lying between them. Germline values: CDR1 MNHNY, CDR2 SVGAGI (reference sequence).